The subject of this entry is one T cell receptor (beta chain). The data were obtained in a study of blood T cell repertoires in COVID-19. The study drew participants aged roughly 18 to 89 years from about two dozen US areas. V lost 7 bases, J lost 3 bases, and 12 bases lay in between. CDR1 is MGHDK, CDR2 SYGVNS, per germline. The CDR3 is 13 residues long. In the original processing: By means of reference gene primer amplification, nucleated cell counts were estimated. Method: immunoSEQ multiplex PCR; TCRdb's copy keeps in-frame clones and lacks some. Clonal size and the V and J genes are those of that table, whereas D and trimming came from the DNA. Of roughly 290,000 clones listed, around 85% were seen once; the top ten hold less than 2.5%.

The chain uses TRBV25-1 and TRBJ2-5, with D possibly matching TRBD1 (6 bases). The sample comprised PBMCs or T cells enriched from blood (not recorded which). The sequence was obtained from a man aged 30 to 39 who had recovered from COVID-19. CDR3 sequence: CASKKQGKETQYF. CDR3 DNA sequence: TGTGCCAGCAAGAAACAGGGAAAAGAGACCCAGTACTTC.